What follows describes a single T cell receptor beta chain. Its specificity is not known. The V end lost 0 bases, the J end lost 6 bases, and 11 bases lay between the germline ends. The V gene's germline CDR1 is KGHSH and CDR2 LQKENI. The CDR3 contains 14 residues. Repertoires were generated with immunoSEQ multiplex PCR, while TCRdb's copy carries only in-frame clones and drops some. The sample has about 25,000 clones, 78% seen once. The data were obtained in a study of OX40 agonist ivuxolimab in advanced cancers. Study observations and caveats: There was clonal expansion of CD4+ and CD8+ blood T cells by week 6 at 0.1 to 3.0 mg/kg. Low clonal expansion, among the lowest seen, marked partial responders at 0.1-3.0 mg/kg.

The rearrangement links TRBV18 to TRBJ1-1, with D unclear. The specimen comprised CD4+ or CD8+ T cells sorted from blood, sampled in a trial of the OX40 agonist ivuxolimab. The sequence was obtained from an adult with an advanced solid tumor such as melanoma, head and neck, liver or kidney cancer. As DNA, the CDR3 is TGTGCCAGCTCACCACCGTGGTCCGAAGCTGAAGCTTTCTTT. This codes for CASSPPWSEAEAFF.